This record covers a single T cell receptor (beta chain). Its target is not known. This specimen belongs to a study of graft-versus-host responses after intestinal transplantation. Using immunoSEQ multiplex PCR, the repertoire was profiled, and TCRdb retains in-frame clones only, with some absent. The sample contains about 130,000 clones, about 90% of which appear only once. Looked up from germline, CDR1 is MDHEN and CDR2 is SYDVKM. The J segment lost 10 bases and the V segment lost 2 bases, leaving 7 bases of the junction unmatched. This CDR3 has 16 residues. The sequence was collected from a human donor who received an intestinal transplant. The V gene is TRBV28, the J gene TRBJ2-1, with 14 bases aligning to TRBD2. Sequences were derived from unstimulated CD4+ T cells sorted from spleen or lymph node cells, sampled before intestinal transplant. The CDR3 region has the DNA TGTGCCAGCAGTTTACCGGGACTAGCGGGAGAACAGGAGCAGTTCTTC. Its translation is CASSLPGLAGEQEQFF.